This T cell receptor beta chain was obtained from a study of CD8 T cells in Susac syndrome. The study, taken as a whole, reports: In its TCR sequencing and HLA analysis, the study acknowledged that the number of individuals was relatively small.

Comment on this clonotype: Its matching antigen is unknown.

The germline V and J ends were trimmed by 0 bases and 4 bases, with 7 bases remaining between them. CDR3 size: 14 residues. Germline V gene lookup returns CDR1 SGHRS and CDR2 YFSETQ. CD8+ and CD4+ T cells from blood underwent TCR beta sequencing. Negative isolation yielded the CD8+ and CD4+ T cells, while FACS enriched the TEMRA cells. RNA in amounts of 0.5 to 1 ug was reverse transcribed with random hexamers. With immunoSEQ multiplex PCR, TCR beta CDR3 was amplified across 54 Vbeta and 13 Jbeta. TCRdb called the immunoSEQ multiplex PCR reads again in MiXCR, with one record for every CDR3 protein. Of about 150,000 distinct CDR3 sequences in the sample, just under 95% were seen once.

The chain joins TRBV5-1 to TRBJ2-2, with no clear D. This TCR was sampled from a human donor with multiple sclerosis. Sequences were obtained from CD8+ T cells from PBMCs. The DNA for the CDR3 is TGCGCCAGCAGCTTGGACGGTATCACCGGGGAGCTGTTTTTT. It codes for CASSLDGITGELFF.